The 23 T cell receptor beta chains reported below all come from one sample, sequenced in a study of T cell responses to AZD1222 COVID-19 vaccine. The assay was immunoSEQ multiplex PCR, and TCRdb's table has in-frame clones only and misses some. The sample lists 98,000 or so clones; 93% were seen once. Here the sequenced sample was peripheral blood, taken on day 0 of AZD1222 vaccination. The receptors come from an adult in good health.

With respect to this clone: Other DNA sequences in this sample translate to the same CDR3. J is TRBJ1-2 and V is TRBV5-1; D is possibly TRBD1 (6 bases). Trimming shortened V by 0 bases and J by 2 bases, and 8 bases separated the two germline ends. This CDR3 has 14 residues. From germline, CDR1 is SGHRS and CDR2 YFSETQ. Here the CDR3 reads CASSLDRENYGYTF. CDR3 sequence (DNA): TGCGCCAGCAGCTTGGACAGGGAGAACTATGGCTACACCTTC.

The CDR3 sequence is CASSKGGADEQYF. CDR3 coding DNA: TGTGCCAGCTCCAAGGGAGGGGCCGACGAGCAGTACTTC. The V call is TRBV28, the J call TRBJ2-7; 7 bases are shared with TRBD2. Trimming cost V 8 bases and J 5 bases; bases outside gene matches: 9. This CDR3 region has 13 residues. Germline V lookup: CDR1 MDHEN, CDR2 SYDVKM.

The chain carries TRBV7-2 and TRBJ2-2; TRBD2 matches 14 bases. The V segment lost 6 bases and the J segment 3 bases; nucleotides outside the gene matches: 0. Germline values: CDR1 SGHTA, CDR2 FQGNSA. There are 15 residues in the CDR3. CDR3 coding DNA: TGTGCCAGCAGGGGACTAGCGGGGGACACCGGGGAGCTGTTTTTT. This translates into CASRGLAGDTGELFF.

This chain uses TRBV19 with TRBJ1-5; D gene ambiguous. This CDR3 is 14 amino acids long. Germline V gene data show CDR1 as LNHDA and CDR2 as SQIVND (reference sequence). Trimming cost V 4 bases and J 2 bases, with 9 bases left between them. DNA for the CDR3: TGTGCCAGTAGTACCCAAGGTGGCAATCAGCCCCAGCATTTT. Amino acids: CASSTQGGNQPQHF.

This clone was observed a few times. The chain employs TRBV19 and TRBJ1-1; 9 bases align to TRBD1. V lost 7 bases and J lost 5; bases outside the gene matches: 8. Germline V gene data show CDR1 as LNHDA and CDR2 as SQIVND (reference sequence). This CDR3 contains 14 residues. The CDR3 bases are TGTGCCAGTACCCCGGGACAGGGTTCGACTGAAGCTTTCTTT. This sequence encodes CASTPGQGSTEAFF.

The genes are TRBV19 and TRBJ1-2; tentative D call: TRBD1 (5 bases). Germline V lookup: CDR1 LNHDA, CDR2 SQIVND (reference sequence). Trimming cost V 4 bases and J 0 bases, with 21 bases left between them. The CDR3 has 18 residues. CDR3 region: CASSTRPGTPSANYGYTF. DNA for the CDR3: TGTGCCAGTAGTACGAGACCCGGGACCCCTTCAGCTAACTATGGCTACACCTTC.

This sequence joins TRBV28 and TRBJ1-1, with D uncertain. With 7 bases removed from V and 5 bases from J, the gap between germline ends came to 20 bases. The CDR3 length is 15 residues. CDR1 MDHEN and CDR2 SYDVKM come from the germline V gene. This CDR3 reads CASTLIVASGTEAFF. Here the CDR3 DNA reads TGTGCCAGCACCCTCATCGTAGCCAGCGGGACTGAAGCTTTCTTT.

The V gene is TRBV4-1, the J gene TRBJ1-2, with D uncertain. Per the germline V gene, CDR1 is MGHRA and CDR2 is YSYEKL. Deletions cut 1 base from V and 2 bases from J, with 11 bases between. The CDR3 totals 15 residues. CDR3 loop: CASSQVRPTNYGYTF. DNA for the CDR3: TGCGCCAGCAGCCAAGTGCGGCCGACAAACTATGGCTACACCTTC.

This clone has just one count. The genes are TRBV18 and TRBJ1-3; D perhaps matches TRBD1 (6 bases). Trimming took 2 bases from V and 4 from J, leaving 12 bases between them. Per germline, CDR1 KGHSH and CDR2 LQKENI. The CDR3 loop spans 15 amino acids. CDR3 coding DNA: TGTGCCAGCTCACCAAGGGCAGGGGTCGGAAACACCATATATTTT. Translating it yields CASSPRAGVGNTIYF.

This rearrangement joins TRBV27 to TRBJ1-2, with D perhaps matching TRBD1 (5 bases). CDR3 length: 13 amino acids. The germline V and J ends were trimmed by 3 bases and 7 bases, with 12 bases remaining between them. Germline CDR1 and CDR2: MNHEY and SMNVEV (reference sequence). CDR3 region: CASSFDGDSGYTF. The CDR3 bases are TGTGCCAGCAGTTTCGACGGGGACTCTGGCTACACCTTC.

This clone was seen just once. The chain carries TRBV27 and TRBJ1-3; D is unclear. The V end lost 6 bases, the J end lost 0 bases, and 12 bases lay between the germline ends. The CDR3 covers 15 residues. The germline CDR1 and CDR2 sequences are MNHEY and SMNVEV (reference sequence). DNA of the CDR3: TGTGCCAGCAGCCCGATTCGGGGCTCTGGAAACACCATATATTTT. It encodes CASSPIRGSGNTIYF.

The chain combines TRBV27 with TRBJ1-5, with unresolved D. Trimming shortened V by 4 bases and J by 4 bases, and 5 bases separated the two germline ends. This CDR3 spans 12 amino acids. Germline lookup yields CDR1 MNHEY and CDR2 SMNVEV (reference sequence). The CDR3 reads CASSSINQPQHF. The CDR3 DNA is TGTGCCAGCAGTTCTATTAATCAGCCCCAGCATTTT.

This clone was seen once. The chain is built from TRBV5-8 and TRBJ1-4; D call uncertain. Germline V gives CDR1 SGHTS, CDR2 YDEGEE. This CDR3 comprises 12 residues. V lost 2 bases and J 12 bases, leaving 11 bases between the germline ends. CDR3 DNA: TGTGCCAGCAGCTTAGACGGCGGTGAACTGTTTTTT. Translated: CASSLDGGELFF.

This chain uses TRBV5-6 with TRBJ2-2; 8 bases are a match to TRBD1. V lost 4 bases, J lost 7 bases, and 12 bases stayed unmatched. This CDR3 is built from 16 residues. CDR1 and CDR2 (germline): SGHDT, YYEEEE. In DNA, the CDR3 is TGTGCCAGCAGCCCAAGGACAGGGTTAAATTTCGGGGAGCTGTTTTTT. Amino acids: CASSPRTGLNFGELFF.

This chain uses TRBV7-2 with TRBJ1-2; D gene ambiguous. Germline V gives CDR1 SGHTA, CDR2 FQGNSA. The CDR3 is 15 residues long. Trimming took 6 bases from V and 0 from J, leaving 14 bases between them. The CDR3 nucleotides are TGTGCCAGCAGTCCCCAACCGAACTCTAACTATGGCTACACCTTC. This codes for CASSPQPNSNYGYTF.

V is TRBV7-9 and J is TRBJ2-1, with TRBD2 matching 8 bases. The J segment lost 10 bases and the V segment lost 9 bases, leaving 11 bases of the junction unmatched. There are 13 residues in the CDR3. The germline gives CDR1 SEHNR, CDR2 FQNEAQ (reference sequence). The CDR3 DNA reads TGTGCCAGGACGGGAGGGCCTGAGGGGGAGCAGTTCTTC. Amino acid sequence: CARTGGPEGEQFF.

J is TRBJ1-4 and V is TRBV12-5, with 8 bases fitting TRBD1. Trimming at V came to 6 bases and at J to 7 bases, leaving 16 bases not matched to a gene. Germline CDR1 LGHNT, CDR2 FRNRAP. The CDR3 length is 17 residues. Here the CDR3 reads CASGARAGGILSEKLFF. For the CDR3, the DNA is TGTGCTAGTGGCGCACGGGCAGGGGGCATATTAAGTGAAAAACTGTTTTTT. Combining the CDR3 with reference TRBV12-5 and TRBJ1-4 gives the whole variable domain DARVTQTPRHKVTEMGQEVTMRCQPILGHNTVFWYRQTMMQGLELLAYFRNRAPLDDSGMPKDRFSAEMPDATLATLKIQPSEPRDSAVYFCASGARAGGILSEKLFFGSGTQLSVL.

The chain has TRBV19 and TRBJ2-7, with 7 bases that match TRBD1. CDR3 size: 14 residues. In germline, CDR1 is LNHDA, CDR2 SQIVND (reference sequence). Losses at the gene ends were 6 bases for V and 0 bases for J; bases not matched to a gene: 5. This chain's CDR3 is CASRKTGSSYEQYF. In DNA form, the CDR3 reads TGTGCCAGTAGAAAGACAGGGAGCTCCTACGAGCAGTACTTC.

The chain combines TRBV19 with TRBJ2-5; weak D call: TRBD2 (6 bases). The CDR3 has 17 residues. The V end lost 6 bases, the J end lost 5 bases, and 25 bases lay between the germline ends. CDR1 LNHDA and CDR2 SQIVND come from the germline V gene (reference sequence). The DNA of the CDR3 is TGTGCCAGTAGAAAGGGGAATCCGGGAGTCTCTGAGGAGACCCAGTACTTC. As protein: CASRKGNPGVSEETQYF. The variable domain in full, completed from reference TRBV19 and TRBJ2-5, reads DGGITQSPKYLFRKEGQNVTLSCEQNLNHDAMYWYRQDPGQGLRLIYYSQIVNDFQKGDIAEGYSVSREKKESFPLTVTSAQKNPTAFYLCASRKGNPGVSEETQYFGPGTRLLVL.

The rearrangement links TRBV5-6 to TRBJ2-7, with D possibly being TRBD2 (6 bases). This CDR3 spans 15 amino acids. Per germline, CDR1 SGHDT and CDR2 YYEEEE. V was clipped by 0 bases and J by 2 bases, with 12 bases between them. DNA for the CDR3: TGTGCCAGCAGCTTGGCCGGGGGTTTTCCCTACGAGCAGTACTTC. Translated, it gives CASSLAGGFPYEQYF.

V is TRBV19 and J is TRBJ1-4; TRBD1 agrees at 8 bases. This CDR3 contains 15 residues. Per the germline V gene, CDR1 is LNHDA and CDR2 is SQIVND (reference sequence). V dropped 8 bases and J dropped 8; count of bases not matched to a gene: 13. The CDR3 here is CASLELTGAREKLFF. As DNA, the CDR3 is TGTGCCAGTCTGGAATTGACAGGGGCGAGGGAAAAACTGTTTTTT.

This chain connects TRBV6-6 to TRBJ1-6; D gene ambiguous. Germline V lookup: CDR1 MNHNY, CDR2 SVGAGI (reference sequence). The CDR3 is 13 amino acids. V was pared by 0 bases and J by 9 bases, with 6 bases between. As DNA, the CDR3 is TGTGCCAGCAGTTACTCGAAGGGTTCACCCCTCCACTTT. It encodes CASSYSKGSPLHF.

The V gene is TRBV5-5, the J gene TRBJ2-7, with TRBD1 identical over 7 bases. Germline CDR1 is SGHKS and CDR2 is YYEKEE (reference sequence). The CDR3 loop spans 15 amino acids. J lost 4 bases, V lost 4 bases, and 11 bases had no gene match. This chain's CDR3 is CASSKETGSWYEQYF. DNA for the CDR3: TGTGCCAGCAGCAAGGAGACAGGGTCATGGTACGAGCAGTACTTC.